There are many counts of the clone carrying this T cell receptor (beta chain). Its matching antigen is unknown. This record comes from a study of blood T cells in healthy people across ages. V lost 6 bases to trimming and J lost 2 bases, with 13 bases between them. The CDR3 loop spans 14 amino acids. CDR1 is MNHEY, CDR2 SMNVEV, per germline (reference sequence). General study findings and limits: It was found that TCR beta diversity correlated strongly with the percentage of naive T cells.

A second PCR of 7 to 11 cycles used a sample-barcoded 5' primer and a J-beta primer mix. In TCRdb, the 5' RACE reads were re-called with MiXCR into one record per CDR3 protein. The data contain some 890,000 distinct CDR3 sequences, about 27% of them singletons. A further study also used this sample, focusing on T cells of mothers and their children.

V and J are TRBV27 and TRBJ2-5; D is unresolved. Sequencing used blood. The sequence was collected from a woman aged 40-49 years in good health. CDR3 region: CASRPGHSQETQYF. The CDR3 bases are TGTGCCAGCAGACCAGGTCACAGTCAAGAGACCCAGTACTTC.